The 29 T cell receptor beta chains below come from one sample, sequenced in a study of identifying expanded T cells in peripheral blood. This table comes from immunoSEQ multiplex PCR, and its TCRdb copy is limited to in-frame clones, with some not included. The data contain around 100,000 clones, around 89% of them singletons. Material for sequencing was blood. These receptors came from a person aged 18-69 years in good health.

This clone was seen just once. The rearrangement uses TRBV7-9 and TRBJ2-1, with D possibly being TRBD1 (5 bases). The germline gives CDR1 SEHNR, CDR2 FQNEAQ (reference sequence). V dropped 1 base and J dropped 3 bases, with 10 bases sitting between them. There are 15 residues in the CDR3. The CDR3 spells CASSLVQGNYNEQFF. DNA of the CDR3: TGTGCCAGCAGCTTAGTCCAGGGAAACTACAATGAGCAGTTCTTC. The complete variable domain, with remaining parts taken from reference TRBV7-9 and TRBJ2-1, reads DTGVSQNPRHKITKRGQNVTFRCDPISEHNRLYWYRQTLGQGPEFLTYFQNEAQLEKSRLLSDRFSAERPKGSFSTLEIQRTEQGDSAMYLCASSLVQGNYNEQFFGPGTRLTVL.

This clone was seen once. The chain employs TRBV13 and TRBJ1-2, with 7 bases fitting TRBD1. This CDR3 region has 15 residues. The germline V gene has CDR1 PRHDT and CDR2 FYEKMQ (reference sequence). For the CDR3, the DNA is TGTAACACGAAGTGGGACAGTTCAGCTAACTATGGCTACACCTTC. Protein product: CNTKWDSSANYGYTF.

The chain employs TRBV7-9 and TRBJ2-6; D is unresolved. The CDR3 runs 16 residues. Germline V lookup: CDR1 SEHNR, CDR2 FQNEAQ (reference sequence). Deletions cut 5 bases from V and 4 bases from J, with 15 bases between. This CDR3 is CASSPYSRPGANVLTF. The DNA of the CDR3 is TGTGCCAGCAGCCCCTACTCCAGACCCGGGGCCAACGTCCTGACTTTC.

V and J are TRBV30 and TRBJ1-2; a weak D match, TRBD1 (6 bases). The CDR3 contains 13 residues. Trimming removed 0 bases at V and 4 bases at J, with 9 bases between. The germline V gene encodes CDR1 GTSNPN and CDR2 SVGIG (reference sequence). The CDR3 DNA is TGTGCCTGGAGTGTAGGGGGACTCTATGGCTACACCTTC. The encoded protein is CAWSVGGLYGYTF.

The chain couples TRBV5-4 to TRBJ1-1, with 9 bases that match TRBD1. This CDR3 has 12 residues. Germline-derived CDR1 and CDR2 are SGHNT and YYREEE (reference sequence). V shed 4 bases and J 11 bases; nucleotides not matched to a gene: 6. The CDR3 is CASSRGQGIAFF. CDR3 sequence (DNA): TGTGCCAGCAGCCGCGGACAGGGGATTGCTTTCTTT. Using reference TRBV5-4 and TRBJ1-1 for the parts outside the CDR3, the full variable domain is ETGVTQSPTHLIKTRGQQVTLRCSSQSGHNTVSWYQQALGQGPQFIFQYYREEENGRGNFPPRFSGLQFPNYSSELNVNALELDDSALYLCASSRGQGIAFFGQGTRLTVV.

This chain links TRBV13 with TRBJ1-4; no clear D. This CDR3 is built from 14 residues. CDR1 and CDR2 (germline): PRHDT, FYEKMQ (reference sequence). V gave up 1 base and J gave up 7 bases, with 10 bases separating them. CDR3 sequence reads: CASSLVPKAEKLFF. The CDR3 region has the DNA TGTGCCAGCAGCTTAGTCCCAAAGGCTGAAAAACTGTTTTTT.

The chain links TRBV5-1 to TRBJ2-1; D is ambiguous. This CDR3 is built from 15 residues. Germline CDR1 is SGHRS and CDR2 is YFSETQ. The V end lost 4 bases, the J end lost 7 bases, and 18 bases lay between the germline ends. The CDR3 loop reads CASSPQDLYLNEQFF. The CDR3, as DNA: TGCGCCAGCAGCCCGCAGGACCTTTACCTTAATGAGCAGTTCTTC.

J is TRBJ2-3 and V is TRBV4-3, with TRBD2 as a possible D gene (5 bases). CDR3 length: 16 residues. Trimming removed 0 bases at V and 2 bases at J, with 12 bases between. The V gene's germline CDR1 is LGHNA and CDR2 YSLEER. The CDR3 sequence is CASSQDGSRPTDTQYF. In DNA, the CDR3 is TGCGCCAGCAGCCAAGATGGGAGCAGGCCCACAGATACGCAGTATTTT.

The chain uses TRBV7-2 and TRBJ2-1; no firm D call. The V gene lost 5 bases and the J gene lost 7 bases, with 15 bases spanning the gap. Germline loops: CDR1 SGHTA, CDR2 FQGNSA. This CDR3 comprises 14 residues. The CDR3 is CASSPIPAGNEQFF. CDR3 DNA: TGTGCCAGCAGCCCTATTCCGGCCGGGAATGAGCAGTTCTTC.

CDR3 sequence (DNA): TGTGCCAGCTCGTCGCAGGCTATCGTGCGGCCTGAAGCTTTCTTT. This sequence encodes CASSSQAIVRPEAFF. The chain links TRBV28 to TRBJ1-1; D is uncertain. V was pared by 8 bases and J by 6 bases, with 22 bases between. CDR1 and CDR2 (germline): MDHEN, SYDVKM. This CDR3 region has 15 residues.

This rearrangement joins TRBV7-9 to TRBJ1-1; tentative D call: TRBD1 (6 bases). V was pared by 5 bases and J by 4 bases, with 14 bases between. The V gene's germline CDR1 is SEHNR and CDR2 FQNEAQ (reference sequence). The CDR3 is 14 amino acids. The CDR3 DNA sequence: TGTGCCAGCAGCAAACAGGGAGTGGGCACTGAAGCTTTCTTT. It encodes CASSKQGVGTEAFF.

V gene TRBV19 combines with J gene TRBJ1-2, with D unresolved. With 5 bases removed from V and 4 bases from J, the gap between germline ends came to 17 bases. The CDR3 is 15 amino acids. From germline, CDR1 is LNHDA and CDR2 SQIVND (reference sequence). The CDR3 nucleotides read TGTGCCAGTAGTGCCGCATCCAGGCTCCGCTATGGCTACACCTTC. Translating it yields CASSAASRLRYGYTF.

This chain connects TRBV11-3 to TRBJ1-2, with 8 nucleotides matching TRBD1. V shed 6 bases and J 5 bases; nucleotides not matched to a gene: 20. The CDR3 extends over 18 amino acids. The germline CDR1 and CDR2 sequences are SGHNT and YENEEA. The CDR3 DNA sequence: TGTGCCAGCAGTCCAACTTCCCTGACCAGGGGGCTTAGGTATGGCTACACCTTC. It translates to CASSPTSLTRGLRYGYTF.

The V and J genes are TRBV5-1 and TRBJ1-2; D remains ambiguous. Trimming shortened V by 0 bases and J by 2 bases, and 8 bases separated the two germline ends. Germline V gene sequence: CDR1 SGHRS, CDR2 YFSETQ. CDR3 size: 14 residues. The CDR3 nucleotides are TGCGCCAGCAGCTTGGAATCCCCAAACTATGGCTACACCTTC. It is translated as CASSLESPNYGYTF.

The gene calls are TRBV11-2 and TRBJ1-2, with 7 bases identical to TRBD1. Germline V gene data show CDR1 as SGHAT and CDR2 as FQNNGV. V lost 8 bases and J lost 1; bases outside the gene matches: 4. The CDR3 runs to 13 residues. The DNA of the CDR3 is TGTGCCAGCGCAGGGGGGTTTAACTATGGCTACACCTTC. This translates into CASAGGFNYGYTF.

This chain joins TRBV19 and TRBJ1-2; the D gene is possibly TRBD1 (6 bases). V lost 6 bases, J lost 5 bases, and 13 bases lay in between. The CDR3 runs 13 residues. The germline gives CDR1 LNHDA, CDR2 SQIVND (reference sequence). The CDR3 coding sequence is TGTGCCAGTAGCCAGGGGAGAGGGTATGGCTACACCTTC. It yields the protein CASSQGRGYGYTF.

The V gene is TRBV6-1, the J gene TRBJ1-2, with TRBD1 identical over 9 bases. Trimming took 2 bases from V and 4 from J; bases not matched to a gene: 2. The CDR3 sequence is 14 residues long. Germline V CDR1 and CDR2: MNHNS, SASEGT. The CDR3 region is CASSEPGQGYGYTF. Here the CDR3 DNA reads TGTGCCAGCAGTGAACCGGGACAGGGCTATGGCTACACCTTC.

The CDR3 DNA sequence: TGTGCCAGCAGCTTGGGGACTAGCGGGGGGGCCTGGACAGATACGCAGTATTTT. It translates to CASSLGTSGGAWTDTQYF. V is TRBV5-6 and J is TRBJ2-3; 15 bases agree with TRBD2. Losses at the gene ends were 0 bases for V and 3 bases for J; bases not matched to a gene: 5. CDR3 length: 18 residues. Looked up from germline, CDR1 is SGHDT and CDR2 is YYEEEE.

The chain recombines TRBV7-9 with TRBJ1-4; D gene uncertain. Germline values: CDR1 SEHNR, CDR2 FQNEAQ (reference sequence). The V end was cut by 5 bases, the J end by 5 bases, with 18 bases between. The CDR3 spans 16 residues. The CDR3 here is CASSPLSGIHNEKLFF. In DNA, the CDR3 is TGTGCCAGCAGCCCCCTCTCAGGAATTCACAATGAAAAACTGTTTTTT.

This chain connects TRBV28 to TRBJ2-7; tentative D call: TRBD1 (6 bases). The V end lost 3 bases, the J end lost 2 bases, and 11 bases lay between the germline ends. In germline, CDR1 is MDHEN, CDR2 SYDVKM. The CDR3 extends over 14 amino acids. The DNA of the CDR3 is TGTGCCAGCAGTTTCCCACAGGGACCCTACGAGCAGTACTTC. Translation: CASSFPQGPYEQYF. Based on the CDR3 plus reference TRBV28 and TRBJ2-7, the full variable domain is DVKVTQSSRYLVKRTGEKVFLECVQDMDHENMFWYRQDPGLGLRLIYFSYDVKMKEKGDIPEGYSVSREKKERFSLILESASTNQTSMYLCASSFPQGPYEQYFGPGTRLTVT.

This sequence joins TRBV6-5 and TRBJ2-5; D is possibly TRBD1 (6 bases). The germline V gene encodes CDR1 MNHEY and CDR2 SVGAGI. Trimming pared 6 bases from V and 5 bases from J, leaving 13 bases between. The CDR3 has 13 residues. The CDR3, as DNA: TGTGCCAGCAGCCCCCAGGGGATGGAGACCCAGTACTTC. Residues: CASSPQGMETQYF.

This clone was recorded only once. The chain uses TRBV11-2 and TRBJ2-3, with a tentative D call TRBD2 (6 bases). Germline V lookup: CDR1 SGHAT, CDR2 FQNNGV. The V and J ends lost 7 bases and 4 bases respectively, with 18 bases between them. This CDR3 has 15 amino acids. The CDR3 region is CASTTSGSGPDTQYF. As DNA, the CDR3 is TGTGCCAGCACCACCTCCGGTAGCGGCCCAGATACGCAGTATTTT.

The V and J genes are TRBV6-5 and TRBJ1-1, with a possible D match to TRBD1 (6 bases). This CDR3 contains 14 residues. V lost 4 bases and J 0 bases, leaving 9 bases between the germline ends. Per germline, CDR1 MNHEY and CDR2 SVGAGI. The CDR3 loop is CASSSGAMNTEAFF. As DNA, the CDR3 is TGTGCCAGCAGTTCGGGGGCAATGAACACTGAAGCTTTCTTT.

The V gene is TRBV28, the J gene TRBJ2-2; 8 bases align to TRBD2. V shed 5 bases and J 2 bases; nucleotides not matched to a gene: 4. Germline CDR1 and CDR2: MDHEN and SYDVKM. The CDR3 contains 15 residues. In nucleotides, the CDR3 is TGTGCCAGCAGTCCAGCGGGGGCTAACACCGGGGAGCTGTTTTTT. Translation gives CASSPAGANTGELFF.

V and J are TRBV6-5 and TRBJ2-7; 8 bases are shared with TRBD1. The junction had 12 bases not matched to a gene; V was cut back by 4 bases and J by 7 bases. The length of the CDR3 is 15 residues. Per germline, CDR1 MNHEY and CDR2 SVGAGI. For the CDR3, the DNA is TGTGCCAGCAGTTCTCCGGGACAGGAACTCACGGAGCAGTACTTC. Its protein is CASSSPGQELTEQYF.

This chain joins TRBV9 and TRBJ1-1; weak D call: TRBD1 (5 bases). This CDR3 spans 15 amino acids. The V gene lost 0 bases and the J gene lost 1 base, with 10 bases spanning the gap. The germline V gene has CDR1 SGDLS and CDR2 YYNGEE. CDR3 in DNA: TGTGCCAGCAGCGTAGGCAGGGAGGGGAACACTGAAGCTTTCTTT. Translated: CASSVGREGNTEAFF. Filled out from reference TRBV9 and TRBJ1-1, the complete variable domain reads DSGVTQTPKHLITATGQRVTLRCSPRSGDLSVYWYQQSLDQGLQFLIQYYNGEERAKGNILERFSAQQFPDLHSELNLSSLELGDSALYFCASSVGREGNTEAFFGQGTRLTVV.

The genes are TRBV11-1 and TRBJ2-3, with D perhaps TRBD2 (5 bases). There are 11 residues in the CDR3. Trimming stripped 5 bases from V and 11 bases from J, with 11 bases between. Per the germline V gene, CDR1 is SGHAT and CDR2 is FQDESV (reference sequence). The CDR3 nucleotides are TGTGCCAGCAGCCAAACTAGGGTGCAGTATTTT. Residues: CASSQTRVQYF.

The chain is built from TRBV10-2 and TRBJ1-1; 11 bases agree with TRBD1. Germline CDR1 and CDR2: WSHSY and SAAADI. The CDR3 has 16 residues. Germline trimming cut 4 bases from V and 2 bases from J; bases unmatched to any gene: 6. CDR3 sequence: CASSGGQGVSNTEAFF. DNA of the CDR3: TGCGCCAGCAGTGGGGGACAGGGGGTGTCCAACACTGAAGCTTTCTTT.

This rearrangement joins TRBV9 to TRBJ2-2; possibly TRBD1 or TRBD2 for D (5 bases each). The CDR3 runs 14 residues. CDR1 and CDR2 (germline): SGDLS, YYNGEE. The V and J ends lost 0 bases and 4 bases respectively, with 7 bases between them. CDR3: CASSVGDGTGELFF. The DNA for the CDR3 is TGTGCCAGCAGCGTAGGGGACGGCACCGGGGAGCTGTTTTTT. Drawing the rest from reference TRBV9 and TRBJ2-2, the complete variable domain is DSGVTQTPKHLITATGQRVTLRCSPRSGDLSVYWYQQSLDQGLQFLIQYYNGEERAKGNILERFSAQQFPDLHSELNLSSLELGDSALYFCASSVGDGTGELFFGEGSRLTVL.